The sequence of this TCR beta chain was determined in a study of immune evolution from preneoplasia to lung adenocarcinoma. Study results and caveats: Later-stage lesions seemingly showed higher T cell density and diversity than normal lung. Top clone frequencies peaked in normal lung, apparently declining through invasive adenocarcinoma.

About this clone: Its antigen is not known.

Method: immunoSEQ multiplex PCR; TCRdb's copy keeps in-frame clones and lacks some. Among several thousand clones listed, around 80% were seen once. Germline assignment: CDR1 SGHRS and CDR2 YFSETQ. The CDR3 runs 16 residues. Unmatched junction bases numbered 6, after V lost 4 bases and J lost 6 bases. The V and J genes are TRBV5-1 and TRBJ2-2; the match to TRBD2 covers 13 bases. Specimen: FFPE normal lung tissue adjacent to the tumor. This clonotype originated in a person between 50 and 69 years old with lung adenocarcinoma. Here the CDR3 reads CASSDGLAGAAGELFF. The CDR3 DNA reads TGCGCCAGCAGCGACGGACTAGCGGGAGCTGCCGGGGAGCTGTTTTTT.